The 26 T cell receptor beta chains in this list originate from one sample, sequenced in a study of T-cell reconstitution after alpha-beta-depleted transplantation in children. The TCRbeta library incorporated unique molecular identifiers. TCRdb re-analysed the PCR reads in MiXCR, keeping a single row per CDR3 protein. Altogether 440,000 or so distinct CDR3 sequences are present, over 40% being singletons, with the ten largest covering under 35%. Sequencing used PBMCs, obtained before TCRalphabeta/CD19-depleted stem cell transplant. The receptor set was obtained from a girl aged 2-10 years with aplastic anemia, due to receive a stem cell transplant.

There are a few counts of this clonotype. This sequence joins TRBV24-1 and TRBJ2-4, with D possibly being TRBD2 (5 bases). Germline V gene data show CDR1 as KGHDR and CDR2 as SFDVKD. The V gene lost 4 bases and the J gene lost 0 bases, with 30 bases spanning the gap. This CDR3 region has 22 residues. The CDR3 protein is CATSDIGPARVTHGVAKNIQYF. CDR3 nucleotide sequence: TGTGCCACCAGTGACATTGGGCCCGCTAGGGTAACTCACGGGGTAGCCAAAAACATTCAGTACTTC.

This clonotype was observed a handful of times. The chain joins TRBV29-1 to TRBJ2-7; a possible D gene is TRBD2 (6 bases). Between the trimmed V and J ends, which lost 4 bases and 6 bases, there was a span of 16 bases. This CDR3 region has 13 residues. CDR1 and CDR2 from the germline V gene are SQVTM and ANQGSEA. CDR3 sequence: CSVAGVSSTEQYF. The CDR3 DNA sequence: TGCAGCGTTGCGGGAGTAAGCAGTACCGAGCAGTACTTC.

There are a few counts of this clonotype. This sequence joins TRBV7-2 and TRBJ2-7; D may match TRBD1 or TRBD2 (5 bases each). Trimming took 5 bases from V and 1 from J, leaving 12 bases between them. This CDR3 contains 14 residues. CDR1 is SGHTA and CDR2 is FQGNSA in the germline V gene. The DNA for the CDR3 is TGTGCCAGCAGCAAAGGGACGGTTTCCTACGAGCAGTACTTC. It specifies CASSKGTVSYEQYF.

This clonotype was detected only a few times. The CDR3 nucleotides read TGTGCCAGCAGTTACTCGAATGTAGTACGCCACGGCAGAGATACGCAGTATTTT. Translation gives CASSYSNVVRHGRDTQYF. V and J are TRBV6-5 and TRBJ2-3; no clear D gene. This CDR3 has 18 residues. The V gene lost 0 bases and the J gene lost 5 bases, with 21 bases spanning the gap. Per germline, CDR1 MNHEY and CDR2 SVGAGI.

The CDR3 region has the DNA TGTGCCAGCAGCGGATGGACAGGGGGGTACAATGAGCAGTTCTTC. It translates to CASSGWTGGYNEQFF. J is TRBJ2-1 and V is TRBV7-2, with TRBD1 matching over 10 bases. The CDR3 consists of 15 residues. From germline, CDR1 is SGHTA and CDR2 FQGNSA. J lost 4 bases, V lost 5 bases, and 5 bases had no gene match.

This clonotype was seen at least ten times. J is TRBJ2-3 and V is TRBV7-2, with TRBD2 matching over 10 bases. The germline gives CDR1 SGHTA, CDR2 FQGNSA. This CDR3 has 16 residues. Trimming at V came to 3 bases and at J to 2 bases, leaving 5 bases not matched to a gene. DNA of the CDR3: TGTGCCAGCAGCTTCCAACTAGCGGGACCCACAGATACGCAGTATTTT. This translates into CASSFQLAGPTDTQYF.

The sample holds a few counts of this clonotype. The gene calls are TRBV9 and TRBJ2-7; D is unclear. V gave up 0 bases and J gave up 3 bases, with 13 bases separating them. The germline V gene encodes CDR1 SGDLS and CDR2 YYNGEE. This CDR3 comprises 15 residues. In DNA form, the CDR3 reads TGTGCCAGCAGCGTAGAGGGCGGTGCCAACTACGAGCAGTACTTC. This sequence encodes CASSVEGGANYEQYF.

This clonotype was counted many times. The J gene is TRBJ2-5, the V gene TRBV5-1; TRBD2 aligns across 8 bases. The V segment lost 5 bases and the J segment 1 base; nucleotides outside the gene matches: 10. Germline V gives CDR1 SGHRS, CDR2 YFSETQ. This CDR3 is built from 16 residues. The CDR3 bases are TGCGCCAGCAGTTCCGGGAGGGCCGATCCCCAAGAGACCCAGTACTTC. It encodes CASSSGRADPQETQYF.

DNA for the CDR3: TGTGCCAGCAGCGCTTCTAGTGATAATCCCTACAATGAGCAGTTCTTC. This translates into CASSASSDNPYNEQFF. The V and J genes are TRBV9 and TRBJ2-1; D not certain. This CDR3 region has 16 residues. V lost 3 bases to trimming and J lost 2 bases, with 15 bases between them. Germline values: CDR1 SGDLS, CDR2 YYNGEE.

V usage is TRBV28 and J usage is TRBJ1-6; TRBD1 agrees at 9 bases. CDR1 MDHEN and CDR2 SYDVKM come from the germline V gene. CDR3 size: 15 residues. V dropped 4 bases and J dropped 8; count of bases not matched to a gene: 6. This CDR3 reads CASSSGQGFYSPLHF. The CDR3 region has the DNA TGTGCCAGCAGTTCGGGACAGGGCTTTTATTCACCCCTCCACTTT.

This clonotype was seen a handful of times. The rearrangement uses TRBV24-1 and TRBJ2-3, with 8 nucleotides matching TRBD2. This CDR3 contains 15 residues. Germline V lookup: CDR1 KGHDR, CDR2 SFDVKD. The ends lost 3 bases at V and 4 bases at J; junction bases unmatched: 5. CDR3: CATSDPGGDADTQYF. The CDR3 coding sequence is TGTGCCACCAGTGATCCGGGGGGGGACGCAGATACGCAGTATTTT.

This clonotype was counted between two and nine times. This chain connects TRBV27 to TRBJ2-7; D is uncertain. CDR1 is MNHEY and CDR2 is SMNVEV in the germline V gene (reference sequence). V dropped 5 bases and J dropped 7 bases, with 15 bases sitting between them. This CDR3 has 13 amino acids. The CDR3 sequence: CASSPSVSWEQYF. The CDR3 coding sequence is TGTGCCAGCAGTCCCTCGGTTAGTTGGGAGCAGTACTTC.

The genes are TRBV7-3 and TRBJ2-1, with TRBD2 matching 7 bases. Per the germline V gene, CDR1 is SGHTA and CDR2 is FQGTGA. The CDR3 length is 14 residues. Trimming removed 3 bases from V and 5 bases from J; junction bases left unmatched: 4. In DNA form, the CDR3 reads TGTGCCAGCAGCTTGGGGGGGAGCAACAATGAGCAGTTCTTC. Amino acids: CASSLGGSNNEQFF.

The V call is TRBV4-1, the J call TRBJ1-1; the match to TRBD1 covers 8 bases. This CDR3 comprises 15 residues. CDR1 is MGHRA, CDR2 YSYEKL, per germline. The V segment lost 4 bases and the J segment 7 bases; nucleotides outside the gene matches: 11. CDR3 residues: CASSPQDRVTGEAFF. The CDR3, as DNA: TGCGCCAGCAGCCCGCAGGACAGGGTGACGGGTGAAGCTTTCTTT.

CDR3 amino acids: CSVLQGRRETQYF. The CDR3 region has the DNA TGCAGCGTGTTACAGGGTAGAAGGGAGACCCAGTACTTC. This chain links TRBV29-1 with TRBJ2-5; TRBD1 is a possible D gene (6 bases). Trimming took 6 bases from V and 5 from J, leaving 16 bases between them. CDR1 and CDR2 from the germline V gene are SQVTM and ANQGSEA. This CDR3 is 13 amino acids long.

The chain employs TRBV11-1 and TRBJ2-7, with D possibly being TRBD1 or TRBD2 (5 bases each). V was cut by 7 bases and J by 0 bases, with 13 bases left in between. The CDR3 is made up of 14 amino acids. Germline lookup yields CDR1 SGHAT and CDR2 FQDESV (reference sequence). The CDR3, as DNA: TGTGCCAGCACCTTTGCAGGGAGCTCCTACGAGCAGTACTTC. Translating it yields CASTFAGSSYEQYF.

CDR3 sequence: CASGVGQGFSPLHF. The CDR3 DNA reads as TGCGCCAGCGGGGTGGGACAGGGGTTTTCACCCCTCCACTTT. The chain couples TRBV10-2 to TRBJ1-6; 10 bases line up with TRBD1. V shed 8 bases and J 9 bases; nucleotides not matched to a gene: 7. The CDR3 runs 14 residues. CDR1 and CDR2 from the germline V gene are WSHSY and SAAADI.

The CDR3 protein is CASSSPGTGDGYTF. Written as DNA, the CDR3 is TGCGCCAGCAGCTCGCCCGGGACAGGGGATGGCTACACCTTC. The rearrangement links TRBV5-1 to TRBJ1-2; 10 nucleotides agree with TRBD1. This CDR3 has 14 amino acids. The J segment lost 6 bases and the V segment lost 3 bases, leaving 5 bases of the junction unmatched. Looked up from germline, CDR1 is SGHRS and CDR2 is YFSETQ.

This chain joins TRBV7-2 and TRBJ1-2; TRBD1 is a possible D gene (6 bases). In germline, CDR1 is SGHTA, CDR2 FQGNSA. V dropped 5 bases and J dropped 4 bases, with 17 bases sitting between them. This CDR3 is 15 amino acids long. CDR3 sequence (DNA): TGTGCCAGCAGCCCCATTACAGGGATCCTCTATGGCTACACCTTC. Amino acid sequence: CASSPITGILYGYTF. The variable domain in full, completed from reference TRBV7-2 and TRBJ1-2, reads GAGVSQSPSNKVTEKGKDVELRCDPISGHTALYWYRQSLGQGLEFLIYFQGNSAPDKSGLPSDRFSAERTGGSVSTLTIQRTQQEDSAVYLCASSPITGILYGYTFGSGTRLTVV.

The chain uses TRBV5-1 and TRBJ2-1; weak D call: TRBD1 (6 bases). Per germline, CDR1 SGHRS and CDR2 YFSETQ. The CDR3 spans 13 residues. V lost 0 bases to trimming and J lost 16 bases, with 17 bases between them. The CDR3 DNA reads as TGCGCCAGCAGCTTGGGTAGCAGGGGCCCCACTTTCTTC. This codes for CASSLGSRGPTFF. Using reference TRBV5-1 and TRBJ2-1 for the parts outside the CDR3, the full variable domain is KAGVTQTPRYLIKTRGQQVTLSCSPISGHRSVSWYQQTPGQGLQFLFEYFSETQRNKGNFPGRFSGRQFSNSRSEMNVSTLELGDSALYLCASSLGSRGPTFFGPGTRLTVL.

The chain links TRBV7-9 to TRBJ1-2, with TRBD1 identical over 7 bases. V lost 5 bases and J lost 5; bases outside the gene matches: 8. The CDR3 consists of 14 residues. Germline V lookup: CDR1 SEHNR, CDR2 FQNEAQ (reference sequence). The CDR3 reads CASSPLQGGYGYTF. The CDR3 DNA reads TGTGCCAGCAGCCCACTTCAGGGGGGGTATGGCTACACCTTC.

The CDR3 nucleotides are TGTGCCAGCAGTTTTATACTAGCGGGAGGAGAAGGTGGGTTCAATGAGCAGTTCTTC. It specifies CASSFILAGGEGGFNEQFF. This rearrangement joins TRBV12-3 or TRBV12-4 to TRBJ2-1; 12 bases fit TRBD2. The length of the CDR3 is 19 residues. The junction had 15 bases not matched to a gene; V was cut back by 3 bases and J by 6 bases.

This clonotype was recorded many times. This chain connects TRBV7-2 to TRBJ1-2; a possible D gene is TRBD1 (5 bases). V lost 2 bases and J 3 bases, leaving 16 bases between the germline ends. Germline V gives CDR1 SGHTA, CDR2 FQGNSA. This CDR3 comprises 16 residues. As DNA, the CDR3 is TGTGCCAGCAGCTTACACGGGACTGAGGATTACTATGGCTACACCTTC. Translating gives CASSLHGTEDYYGYTF.

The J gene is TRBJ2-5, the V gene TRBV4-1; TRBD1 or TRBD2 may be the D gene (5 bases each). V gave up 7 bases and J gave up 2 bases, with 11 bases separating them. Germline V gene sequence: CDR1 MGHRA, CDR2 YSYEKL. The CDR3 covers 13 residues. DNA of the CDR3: TGCGCCAGCACTGGGACGGCTCAAGAGACCCAGTACTTC. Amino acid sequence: CASTGTAQETQYF.

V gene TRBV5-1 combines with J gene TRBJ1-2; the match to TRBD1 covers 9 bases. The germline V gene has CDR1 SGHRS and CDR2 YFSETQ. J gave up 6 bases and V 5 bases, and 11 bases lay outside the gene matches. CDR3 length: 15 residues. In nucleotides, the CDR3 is TGCGCCAGCAGACCACGCACAACAGGGGGCGATGGCTACACCTTC. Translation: CASRPRTTGGDGYTF.

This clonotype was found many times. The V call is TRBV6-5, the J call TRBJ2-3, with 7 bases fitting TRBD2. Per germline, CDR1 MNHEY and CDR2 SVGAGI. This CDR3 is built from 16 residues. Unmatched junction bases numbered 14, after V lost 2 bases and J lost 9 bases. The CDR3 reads CASSYGMAAGRGTQYF. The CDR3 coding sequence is TGTGCCAGCAGTTACGGCATGGCTGCGGGGCGGGGGACGCAGTATTTT.